These 32 T cell receptor beta chains were all obtained from the same sample, sequenced in a study. TCRdb reprocessed the 5' RACE reads with MiXCR, giving one entry per CDR3 protein. The table includes roughly 64,000 distinct CDR3 sequences, 20% to 25% detected once. Sequenced input: memory CD4+ T cells sorted from a lymph node. The subset denotes: memory CD4+ T cells, CD4+CD45RO+CD25-. The receptors derive from a female donor with breast cancer.

This clonotype was counted between two and nine times. The CDR3 DNA is TGCGCCAGCAGCTCTTTACCCGCTCATGGCGCTGAAGCTTTCTTT. It translates to CASSSLPAHGAEAFF. The chain uses TRBV5-1 and TRBJ1-1; no firm D call. Germline-derived CDR1 and CDR2 are SGHRS and YFSETQ. The CDR3 runs 15 residues. V gave up 3 bases and J gave up 6 bases, with 18 bases separating them.

This chain connects TRBV5-1 to TRBJ2-3, with unresolved D. CDR1 is SGHRS, CDR2 YFSETQ, per germline. V lost 2 bases and J 2 bases, leaving 9 bases between the germline ends. This CDR3 has 14 amino acids. CDR3 residues: CASSLRQITDTQYF. The CDR3 region has the DNA TGCGCCAGCAGCTTACGGCAAATCACAGATACGCAGTATTTT.

This clonotype was seen a few times. The chain combines TRBV11-3 with TRBJ1-5; D is perhaps TRBD1 (6 bases). V shed 0 bases and J shed 6 bases, with 18 bases lying between them. Germline V gene lookup returns CDR1 SGHNT and CDR2 YENEEA. CDR3 length: 17 amino acids. CDR3 bases: TGTGCCAGCAGCTTAGACGAGATCAGGGGCTTCGGTCAGCCCCAGCATTTT. It codes for CASSLDEIRGFGQPQHF.

This clonotype was observed many times. The chain employs TRBV10-3 and TRBJ2-6, with D unclear. The CDR3 sequence is 17 residues long. The V end was cut by 5 bases, the J end by 0 bases, with 14 bases between. Germline V gives CDR1 ENHRY, CDR2 SYGVKD. CDR3 bases: TGTGCCATCAGTCCTCGGGCCGGCGACTCTGGGGCCAACGTCCTGACTTTC. It encodes CAISPRAGDSGANVLTF.

The chain joins TRBV6-1 to TRBJ1-1; TRBD1 matches at 9 bases. Germline CDR1 MNHNS, CDR2 SASEGT. The CDR3 sequence is 14 residues long. V lost 7 bases to trimming and J lost 5 bases; unmatched junction nucleotides: 8. CDR3 amino acids: CASTVGQGWTEAFF. CDR3 nucleotides: TGTGCCAGCACCGTAGGACAGGGGTGGACTGAAGCTTTCTTT.

CDR3 amino acids: CASSLVAGGRGDTQYF. CDR3 DNA sequence: TGTGCCAGCAGCTTAGTCGCGGGGGGGCGTGGAGATACGCAGTATTTT. The chain uses TRBV7-2 and TRBJ2-3; TRBD2 matches at 9 bases. V was pared by 1 base and J by 5 bases, with 7 bases of the junction left unmatched. Germline values: CDR1 SGHTA, CDR2 FQGNSA. This CDR3 spans 16 amino acids.

The V and J genes are TRBV18 and TRBJ1-2, with D hard to call. The CDR3 sequence is 15 residues long. CDR1 and CDR2 from the germline V gene are KGHSH and LQKENI. Between the trimmed V and J ends, which lost 3 bases and 2 bases, there was a span of 13 bases. CDR3 amino acids: CASSPTEDANYGYTF. DNA for the CDR3: TGTGCCAGCTCACCGACCGAGGACGCAAACTATGGCTACACCTTC.

This clonotype was recorded a few times. The chain recombines TRBV9 with TRBJ1-2; possibly TRBD1 for D (6 bases). The CDR3 is 14 residues long. Deletions cut 4 bases from V and 4 bases from J, with 14 bases between. Germline V CDR1 and CDR2: SGDLS, YYNGEE. The CDR3: CASSPRTAVYGYTF. Written as DNA, the CDR3 is TGTGCCAGCAGCCCGCGGACAGCCGTCTATGGCTACACCTTC.

Details on this clonotype: This sequence may be a read error, since a much larger clone differs from it by one base. Because it lacks the conserved phenylalanine or tryptophan at the end, this CDR3 is likely a read error. The rearrangement joins TRBV29-1 to TRBJ2-7; TRBD1 is a possible D gene (5 bases). The CDR3 has 13 amino acids. CDR1 is SQVTM, CDR2 ANQGSEA, per germline. Trimming left V 4 bases short and J 7 bases short, with 17 bases between. The CDR3 region has the DNA TGCAGCGTTGTTGGGGCCTCGGGCAGTGAGCAGTACTCC. Residues: CSVVGASGSEQYS.

This clonotype was picked up a small number of times. The chain links TRBV2 to TRBJ1-1; 8 positions agree with TRBD1. The CDR3 consists of 11 residues. Germline V gene lookup returns CDR1 SNHLY and CDR2 FYNNEI. V dropped 6 bases and J dropped 10; count of bases not matched to a gene: 4. The CDR3 loop reads CASSPGTGAFF. CDR3 DNA: TGTGCCAGCAGCCCCGGGACAGGAGCTTTCTTT.

The rearrangement uses TRBV2 and TRBJ1-5, with a tentative D call TRBD1 (6 bases). Germline-derived CDR1 and CDR2 are SNHLY and FYNNEI. There are 15 residues in the CDR3. V gave up 7 bases and J gave up 6 bases, with 19 bases separating them. The CDR3 here is CASTWLQGLGQPQHF. CDR3 sequence (DNA): TGTGCCAGCACGTGGCTGCAGGGGCTCGGTCAGCCCCAGCATTTT.

CDR3: CASSPQGLDSEAFF. In DNA, the CDR3 is TGTGCCAGCAGCCCGCAGGGACTCGATTCTGAAGCTTTCTTT. This chain joins TRBV7-2 and TRBJ1-1, with a possible D match to TRBD1 (5 bases). The CDR3 has 14 amino acids. Trimming took off 5 bases at V and 6 bases at J, with 16 bases between the two ends. From germline, CDR1 is SGHTA and CDR2 FQGNSA.

This clonotype has just a few counts. The J gene is TRBJ2-3, the V gene TRBV5-1, with D unclear. The CDR3 has 15 amino acids. Germline CDR1 is SGHRS and CDR2 is YFSETQ. Trimming stripped 0 bases from V and 6 bases from J, with 14 bases between. CDR3 DNA sequence: TGCGCCAGCAGCTTGGAAAGTCACCCGATGGATACGCAGTATTTT. The encoded protein is CASSLESHPMDTQYF.

This clonotype was observed a few times. The chain combines TRBV7-9 with TRBJ1-4; 8 bases line up with TRBD1. V was pared by 5 bases and J by 3 bases, with 11 bases of the junction left unmatched. The germline V gene has CDR1 SEHNR and CDR2 FQNEAQ (reference sequence). This CDR3 comprises 17 residues. CDR3 DNA sequence: TGTGCCAGCAGCCCAACAGGACAGGGAGCGGCTAATGAAAAACTGTTTTTT. Its translation is CASSPTGQGAANEKLFF.

This sequence joins TRBV5-5 and TRBJ1-1; a possible D gene is TRBD1 (5 bases). The V gene lost 1 base and the J gene lost 1 base, with 14 bases spanning the gap. The germline V gene has CDR1 SGHKS and CDR2 YYEKEE (reference sequence). The CDR3 spans 16 residues. CDR3 nucleotides: TGTGCCAGCAGCTTGTGGTATACTGGGGGGAACACTGAAGCTTTCTTT. This sequence encodes CASSLWYTGGNTEAFF.

Regarding this clonotype: The CDR3 does not close with the conserved phenylalanine or tryptophan, likely indicating a read error. The gene calls are TRBV6-1 and TRBJ2-5; TRBD2 matches at 11 bases. CDR1 MNHNS and CDR2 SASEGT come from the germline V gene. V was pared by 6 bases and J by 5 bases, with 11 bases of the junction left unmatched. CDR3 length: 16 amino acids. The chain's CDR3 is CASRRGTSGSRETQYS. DNA of the CDR3: TGTGCCAGCAGAAGGGGAACTAGCGGGAGCCGGGAGACCCAGTACTCC.

This clonotype turned up a few times. CDR3 loop: CATSSTWDEQFF. The CDR3 DNA follows: TGTGCCACCAGTTCAACTTGGGATGAGCAGTTCTTC. The chain employs TRBV24-1 and TRBJ2-1; the D is unclear. The germline V gene encodes CDR1 KGHDR and CDR2 SFDVKD. This CDR3 spans 12 amino acids. The V gene lost 6 bases and the J gene lost 8 bases, with 10 bases spanning the gap.

This rearrangement joins TRBV5-1 to TRBJ2-7; D tentatively fits TRBD1 or TRBD2 (5 bases each). V lost 3 bases and J lost 2, with 9 bases in between. Looked up from germline, CDR1 is SGHRS and CDR2 is YFSETQ. The CDR3 is 13 amino acids. CDR3 nucleotide sequence: TGCGCCAGCAGCTCGGGGCGGACCTACGAGCAGTACTTC. It codes for CASSSGRTYEQYF.

This clonotype turned up a few times. V usage is TRBV20-1 and J usage is TRBJ2-3; D call uncertain. Per the germline V gene, CDR1 is DFQATT and CDR2 is SNEGSKA (reference sequence). The CDR3 totals 13 residues. CDR3 in DNA: TGCTCCTGCCGGAAGCCACTCGGGGATACGCAGTATTTT. Translated, it gives CSCRKPLGDTQYF.

This clonotype was seen a handful of times. The CDR3: CASSLTTTQPQHF. The CDR3 nucleotides read TGTGCCAGCAGCTTAACTACTACTCAGCCCCAGCATTTT. The chain carries TRBV6-1 and TRBJ1-5; no reliable D call. The V gene lost 6 bases and the J gene lost 6 bases, with 12 bases spanning the gap. Germline CDR1 is MNHNS and CDR2 is SASEGT. The CDR3 has 13 amino acids.

The chain is built from TRBV20-1 and TRBJ1-5; no clear D. Looked up from germline, CDR1 is DFQATT and CDR2 is SNEGSKA (reference sequence). The V gene lost 3 bases and the J gene lost 0 bases, with 12 bases spanning the gap. The CDR3 is 15 residues long. CDR3 region: CSASENGYSNQPQHF. The CDR3 DNA sequence: TGCAGTGCTAGCGAAAATGGCTATAGCAATCAGCCCCAGCATTTT.

A few counts support this clonotype. The junction and the germline gene differ at one end; a read error may be behind it. CDR3 DNA: TGTGCTAGCAGCCCGGGACTACTACCCACAGATACGCAGTATTTT. As protein: CASSPGLLPTDTQYF. The V gene is TRBV7-7, the J gene TRBJ2-3; TRBD2 matches 7 bases. Germline V gives CDR1 SSHAT, CDR2 FNYEAQ (reference sequence). The CDR3 is 15 residues long.

A few counts support this clonotype. The rearrangement uses TRBV7-9 and TRBJ2-1; D is ambiguous. Per the germline V gene, CDR1 is SEHNR and CDR2 is FQNEAQ (reference sequence). The CDR3 covers 11 residues. V lost 5 bases to trimming and J lost 6 bases, with 5 bases between them. This CDR3 is CASSPINEQFF. CDR3 in DNA: TGTGCCAGCAGCCCTATCAATGAGCAGTTCTTC. Looking up the rest from reference TRBV7-9 and TRBJ2-1 gives the full variable domain: DTGVSQNPRHKITKRGQNVTFRCDPISEHNRLYWYRQTLGQGPEFLTYFQNEAQLEKSRLLSDRFSAERPKGSFSTLEIQRTEQGDSAMYLCASSPINEQFFGPGTRLTVL.

This rearrangement joins TRBV5-4 to TRBJ2-3; 8 bases line up with TRBD2. This CDR3 comprises 15 residues. The V gene end was trimmed by 5 bases and the J gene end by 5 bases; junction bases not matched to a gene: 10. Per the germline V gene, CDR1 is SGHNT and CDR2 is YYREEE (reference sequence). In DNA, the CDR3 is TGTGCCAGCAGTTCGGGAGGGGGAGTTAGAGATACGCAGTATTTT. Amino acid sequence: CASSSGGGVRDTQYF.

There are a few counts of this clonotype. The rearrangement links TRBV18 to TRBJ1-1; 8 nucleotides agree with TRBD1. There are 13 residues in the CDR3. The germline V gene has CDR1 KGHSH and CDR2 LQKENI. With 3 bases clipped from V and 6 bases from J, the junction kept 3 bases outside the gene matches. The DNA for the CDR3 is TGTGCCAGCTCACCCGGACAGGGCGCTGAAGCTTTCTTT. Its protein product is CASSPGQGAEAFF.

This clonotype was found a few times. The chain links TRBV12-3 or TRBV12-4 to TRBJ1-3, with D perhaps TRBD1 (5 bases). The CDR3 contains 16 residues. Between the trimmed V and J ends, which lost 3 bases and 2 bases, there was a span of 14 bases. CDR3 bases: TGTGCCAGCAGTTTCCGCAAGTGGGGGACTGGAAACACCATATATTTT. Amino acids: CASSFRKWGTGNTIYF.

J is TRBJ1-2 and V is TRBV7-9, with a weak D call TRBD1 (5 bases). Deletions cut 4 bases from V and 8 bases from J, with 20 bases between. Germline CDR1 reads SEHNR; CDR2 reads FQNEAQ (reference sequence). The CDR3 covers 15 residues. CDR3 region: CASSSRTHARGGYTF. CDR3 DNA: TGTGCCAGCAGCTCCCGGACGCACGCCCGGGGGGGCTACACCTTC.

This clonotype came up a few times. The chain employs TRBV5-1 and TRBJ2-5; the match to TRBD1 covers 12 bases. Germline assignment: CDR1 SGHRS and CDR2 YFSETQ. This CDR3 has 15 residues. The junction had 3 bases not matched to a gene; V was cut back by 3 bases and J by 3 bases. The CDR3: CASSWGTGGKETQYF. CDR3 DNA sequence: TGCGCCAGCAGCTGGGGGACAGGGGGCAAAGAGACCCAGTACTTC.

In its sample, this clonotype was seen many times. V usage is TRBV5-1 and J usage is TRBJ2-1; no reliable D call. Germline V gives CDR1 SGHRS, CDR2 YFSETQ. CDR3 length: 13 amino acids. The germline V and J ends were trimmed by 0 bases and 9 bases, with 10 bases remaining between them. The DNA of the CDR3 is TGCGCCAGCAGCTTGGCTGTGGGTGGTGAGCAGTTCTTC. Amino acid sequence: CASSLAVGGEQFF.

This chain links TRBV7-2 with TRBJ2-2; D is ambiguous. V dropped 3 bases and J dropped 6 bases, with 8 bases sitting between them. There are 13 residues in the CDR3. CDR1 and CDR2 from the germline V gene are SGHTA and FQGNSA. The CDR3 loop is CASSFDIPGELFF. In DNA form, the CDR3 reads TGTGCCAGCAGCTTCGACATTCCCGGGGAGCTGTTTTTT.

The rearrangement links TRBV4-1 to TRBJ2-1, with 8 bases lining up with TRBD2. The CDR3 covers 17 residues. From germline, CDR1 is MGHRA and CDR2 YSYEKL. The trim removed 1 base at V and 6 bases at J, leaving 11 bases unmatched. CDR3 loop: CASSQVHRAGAVNEQFF. CDR3 coding DNA: TGCGCCAGCAGCCAAGTTCACCGAGCGGGAGCGGTCAATGAGCAGTTCTTC.

This clonotype has only a few counts. In nucleotides, the CDR3 is TGTGCCACCAGCAGAGAACCGGGACAGGATAATTCACCCCTCCACTTT. This translates into CATSREPGQDNSPLHF. V usage is TRBV15 and J usage is TRBJ1-6; 8 bases match TRBD1. The trim removed 0 bases at V and 5 bases at J, leaving 3 bases unmatched. Germline V lookup: CDR1 LNHNV, CDR2 YYDKDF (reference sequence). This CDR3 has 16 amino acids.